This TCR beta chain is from a study of blood T cell repertoires in COVID-19. Libraries were prepared by immunoSEQ multiplex PCR; TCRdb keeps only in-frame clonotypes and omits some of them. The table lists 200,000 or so clones, roughly 84% of them singletons. Germline CDR1 and CDR2: SGDLS and YYNGEE. V was pared by 0 bases and J by 8 bases, with 14 bases between. The CDR3 has 14 residues. The sequencing sample was made of peripheral blood. The source is a human donor in a cohort sampled during active COVID-19. This chain links TRBV9 with TRBJ2-5; D is perhaps TRBD2 (6 bases). The CDR3 nucleotides read TGTGCCAGCAGCGTAGTAGACACGGCGGGAACCCAGTACTTC. Amino acids: CASSVVDTAGTQYF.